This TCR beta chain comes out of a study of T-cell memory formation after mild COVID-19 (dated by TCRdb to 2020 to 2023). For the study in its entirety: Most TCR sequence clusters were specific to one of the two donors. The cohort was made up of two young adult volunteers, one female and one male, who were previously healthy. In a couple of donors, T-cell clones that expanded and contracted after mild COVID-19 were tracked by sequencing TCRalpha and TCRbeta repertoires over time. Findings and caveats that apply to the study as a whole: Contracting CD4+ clones turned up mainly in the CM and EM memory subsets, whereas EMRA was where CD8+ clones were enriched. Only two mild cases were covered in the study, and larger cohorts including severe cases with pre-infection samples were considered necessary. Clones that contracted from day 15 to 85 showed balanced CD4/CD8 phenotypes, whereas a second wave of clones that expanded from day 15 to 37 leaned towards CD4+. The second-wave clones that peaked on day 37 were not confirmed to be SARS-CoV-2 specific. Some responding clones were found in pre-infection memory, which suggests that pre-existing cross-reactive memory T cells took part in the SARS-CoV-2 response.

CDR1 and CDR2 (SGHNT, YENEEA) derive from the germline V gene. From cysteine to phenylalanine, the CDR3 is 15 amino acids long. Here the CDR3 DNA is all that survives: 45 bases in frame from base 1. V is cut by 0 bases and J by 4 bases, and the space between the germline ends is 9 bases. Ficoll-Paque density gradient centrifugation was used to isolate PBMCs. This clonotype was counted only a few times. Which antigen it targets is not known. Per-base quality was not reported, and no clone a single base away is much larger than it. The sequencer listed for this sample is Illumina NovaSeq 6000. Using 5'RACE with constant-segment primers, TCRalpha and TCRbeta cDNA libraries were constructed, with sample barcodes and unique molecular identifiers added in the process. Trizol reagent was used to extract RNA from every sample. Libraries were amplified in two PCR steps, with a second sample barcode and Illumina TruSeq adapters added in the second step. The libraries were sequenced on an Illumina NovaSeq using 2 x 150 bp paired-end reads. Regarding the original processing steps: Reads were demultiplexed and collapsed into UMI-guided consensus sequences with migec v1.2.7. With mixcr v2.1.11, UMI consensuses were aligned to TRA and TRB V and J templates and assembled into clonotypes. A clonotype was counted as expanded or contracted only when both edgeR and NoisET called the clonotype significant, with the noise models trained on biological replicates. For edgeR calls, the thresholds were a false discovery rate-adjusted p below 0.01 and a log2 fold-change of 1. As an exploratory analysis of dynamics, max-normalized trajectories of the 1000 most abundant clonotypes were examined with PCA combined with hierarchical clustering. Separately sequenced CD4+ and CD8+ repertoires were used to assign the CD4 or CD8 phenotype of responding clones. TCRdb trimmed public reads at Q25 via fastp, called clones via MiXCR and kept in-frame beta chains. Each record represents a unique CDR3 protein, reported with the most common genes and DNA among its rows. The V and J calls were not made by the authors but by TCRdb's processing. Within this sample are 430,000 or so distinct CDR3 sequences, with 20% to 30% of them counted one time only. Of the sample, about an eighth falls within the top ten clones.

The sequenced sample consisted of PBMCs or a T cell subset sorted from them (not recorded which). The TCR comes from an adult woman who had mild COVID-19 (a few samples of this study predate the infection). The sample titles of this study are shuffled in the database, so cell type and time point are left out; the donor was told from shared clones. Recombination joined TRBV11-3 with TRBJ2-2; no D segment can be confidently identified. In nucleotides, the sequence is TGTGCCAGCAGCTTAGAGGTCCCGGCCACCGGGGAGCTGTTTTTT. This yields the protein CASSLEVPATGELFF.